The TCR beta chain under discussion was sequenced for a study of lymphopenia after photon versus proton radiotherapy. Study results and caveats: Survival link was tested only in deceased patients; proton benefit remains a possibility. Post-nadir TCR diversity decline inversely tracked overall survival among those who died. Proton therapy kept repertoires fairly stable, unlike photons, which gained effector/memory cells. After the lymphocyte nadir, photon-treated repertoires showed oligoclonal expansion, especially of CD8+ Temra cells.

The method was immunoSEQ multiplex PCR; TCRdb's version includes in-frame clones alone and lacks a portion of them. The sample has 150,000 or so clones; more than 85% are singletons. With regard to this clone: Its matching antigen is unknown.

The specimen was peripheral blood, collected from a patient treated with photon-based radiotherapy. The TCR originated in a man between 45 and 60 years old with gastric cancer.

The CDR3 coding sequence is TGTGCCAGCAGTCCCAAGATTAATCAGCCCCAGCATTTT. Protein sequence: CASSPKINQPQHF. The rearrangement joins TRBV2 to TRBJ1-5; D is uncertain. The V gene's germline CDR1 is SNHLY and CDR2 FYNNEI. The CDR3 sequence is 13 residues long. Trimming left V 5 bases short and J 4 bases short, with 9 bases between.